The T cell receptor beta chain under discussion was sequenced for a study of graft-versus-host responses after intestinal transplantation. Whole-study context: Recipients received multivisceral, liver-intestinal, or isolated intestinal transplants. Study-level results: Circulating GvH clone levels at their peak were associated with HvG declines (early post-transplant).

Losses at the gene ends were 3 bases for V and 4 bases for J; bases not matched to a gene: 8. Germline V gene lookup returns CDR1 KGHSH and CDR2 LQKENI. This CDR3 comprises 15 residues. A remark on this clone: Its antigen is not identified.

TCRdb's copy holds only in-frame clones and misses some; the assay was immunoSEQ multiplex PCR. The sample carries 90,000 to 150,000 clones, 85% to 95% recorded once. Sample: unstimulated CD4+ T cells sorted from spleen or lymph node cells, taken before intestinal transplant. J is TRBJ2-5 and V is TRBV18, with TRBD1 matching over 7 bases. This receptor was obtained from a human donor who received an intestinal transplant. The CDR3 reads CASSPLQGTRETQYF. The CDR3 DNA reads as TGTGCCAGCTCACCCCTACAGGGGACCAGAGAGACCCAGTACTTC.